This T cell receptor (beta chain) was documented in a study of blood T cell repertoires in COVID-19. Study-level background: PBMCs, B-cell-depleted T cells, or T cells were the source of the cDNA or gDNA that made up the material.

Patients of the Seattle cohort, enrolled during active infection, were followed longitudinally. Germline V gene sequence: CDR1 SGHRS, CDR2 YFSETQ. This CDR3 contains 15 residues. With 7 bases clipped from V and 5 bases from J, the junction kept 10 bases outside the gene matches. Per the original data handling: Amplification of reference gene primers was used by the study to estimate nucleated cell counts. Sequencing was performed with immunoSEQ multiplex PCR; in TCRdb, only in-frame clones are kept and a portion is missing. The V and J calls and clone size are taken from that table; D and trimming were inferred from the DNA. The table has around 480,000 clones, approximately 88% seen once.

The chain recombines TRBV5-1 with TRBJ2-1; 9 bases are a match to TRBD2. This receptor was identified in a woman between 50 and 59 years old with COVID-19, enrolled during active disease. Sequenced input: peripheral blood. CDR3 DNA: TGCGCCAGCCTAAATCTAGCGGGGAGAGACAATGAGCAGTTCTTC. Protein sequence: CASLNLAGRDNEQFF.